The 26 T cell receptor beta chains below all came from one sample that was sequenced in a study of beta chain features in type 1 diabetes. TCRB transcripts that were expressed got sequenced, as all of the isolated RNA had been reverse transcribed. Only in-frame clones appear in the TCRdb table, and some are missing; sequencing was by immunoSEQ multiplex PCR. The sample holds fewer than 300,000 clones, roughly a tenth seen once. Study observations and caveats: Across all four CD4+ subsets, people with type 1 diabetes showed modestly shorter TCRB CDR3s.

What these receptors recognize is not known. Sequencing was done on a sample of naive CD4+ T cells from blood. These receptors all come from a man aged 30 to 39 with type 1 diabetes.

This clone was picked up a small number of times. The CDR3 protein is CASSRQGDTEAFF. The CDR3 DNA reads TGCGCCAGCAGCCGGCAGGGGGACACTGAAGCTTTCTTT. This rearrangement joins TRBV5-1 to TRBJ1-1, with 7 nucleotides matching TRBD1. The V and J ends lost 4 bases and 3 bases, in that order; junction bases with no gene match: 3. CDR1 SGHRS and CDR2 YFSETQ come from the germline V gene. This CDR3 has 13 residues.

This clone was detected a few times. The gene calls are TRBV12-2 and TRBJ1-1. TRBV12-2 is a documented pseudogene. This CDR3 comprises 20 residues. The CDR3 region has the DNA TGTGCAAGTCGCTCCGCCTCTGGGTCGAGGCATCGCTTAAGGAGCACTGAAGCTTTCTTT. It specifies CASRSASGSRHRLRSTEAFF.

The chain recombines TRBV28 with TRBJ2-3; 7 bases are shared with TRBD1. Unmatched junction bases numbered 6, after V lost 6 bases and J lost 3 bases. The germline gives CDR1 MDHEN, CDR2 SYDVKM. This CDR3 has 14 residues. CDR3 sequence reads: CASRRQGGTDTQYF. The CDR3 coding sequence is TGTGCCAGCAGGAGACAGGGTGGGACAGATACGCAGTATTTT.

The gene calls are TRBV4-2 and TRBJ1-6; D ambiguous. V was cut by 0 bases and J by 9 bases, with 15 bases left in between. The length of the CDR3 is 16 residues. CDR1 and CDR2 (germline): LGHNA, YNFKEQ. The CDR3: CASSQEAPPKSSPLHF. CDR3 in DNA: TGTGCCAGCAGCCAAGAAGCCCCTCCGAAGAGTTCACCCCTCCACTTT.

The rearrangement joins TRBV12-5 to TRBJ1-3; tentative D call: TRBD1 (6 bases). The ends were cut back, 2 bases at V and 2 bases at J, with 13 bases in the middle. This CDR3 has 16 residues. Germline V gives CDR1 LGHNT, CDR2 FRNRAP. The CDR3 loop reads CASGLHRVIAGNTIYF. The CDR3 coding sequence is TGTGCTAGTGGTTTGCACAGGGTCATTGCTGGAAACACCATATATTTT.

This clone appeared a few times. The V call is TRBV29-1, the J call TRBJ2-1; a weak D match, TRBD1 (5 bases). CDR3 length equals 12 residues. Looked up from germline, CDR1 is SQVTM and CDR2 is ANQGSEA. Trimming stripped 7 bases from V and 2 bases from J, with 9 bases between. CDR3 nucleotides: TGCAGCGGAACAGGCACCTACAATGAGCAGTTCTTC. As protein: CSGTGTYNEQFF.

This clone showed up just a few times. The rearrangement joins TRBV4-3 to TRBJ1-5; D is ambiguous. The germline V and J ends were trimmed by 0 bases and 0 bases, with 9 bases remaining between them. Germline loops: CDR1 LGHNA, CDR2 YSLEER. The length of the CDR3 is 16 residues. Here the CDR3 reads CASSQDYSNSNQPQHF. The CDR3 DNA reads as TGCGCCAGCAGCCAAGATTACAGCAATAGCAATCAGCCCCAGCATTTT.

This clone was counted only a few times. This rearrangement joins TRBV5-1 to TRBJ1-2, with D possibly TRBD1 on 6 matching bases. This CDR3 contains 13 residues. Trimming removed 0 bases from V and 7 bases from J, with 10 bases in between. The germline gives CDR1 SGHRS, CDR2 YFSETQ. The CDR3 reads CASSLEQGTGYTF. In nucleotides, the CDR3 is TGCGCCAGCAGCTTGGAACAGGGTACTGGCTACACCTTC.

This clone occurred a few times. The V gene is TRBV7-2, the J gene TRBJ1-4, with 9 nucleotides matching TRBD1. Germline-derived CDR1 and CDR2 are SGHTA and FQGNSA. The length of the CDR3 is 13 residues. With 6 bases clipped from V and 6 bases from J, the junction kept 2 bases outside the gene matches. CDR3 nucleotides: TGTGCCAGCAGACGACAGGGGGATGAAAAACTGTTTTTT. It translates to CASRRQGDEKLFF.

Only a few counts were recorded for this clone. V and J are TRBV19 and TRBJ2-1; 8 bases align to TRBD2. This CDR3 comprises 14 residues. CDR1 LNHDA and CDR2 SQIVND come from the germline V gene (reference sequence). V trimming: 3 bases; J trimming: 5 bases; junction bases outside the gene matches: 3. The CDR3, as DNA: TGTGCCAGTAGTATTCGCGGGGGGCACAATGAGCAGTTCTTC. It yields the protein CASSIRGGHNEQFF.

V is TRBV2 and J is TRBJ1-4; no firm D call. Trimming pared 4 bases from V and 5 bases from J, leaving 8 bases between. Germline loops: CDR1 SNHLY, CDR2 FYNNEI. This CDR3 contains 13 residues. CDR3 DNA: TGTGCCAGCAGTGTTTTGGGCAATGAAAAACTGTTTTTT. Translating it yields CASSVLGNEKLFF.

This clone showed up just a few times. CDR3 nucleotide sequence: TGTGCCAGCAGTCACGGACAGGGTGGGGACTACGAGCAGTACTTC. Its translation is CASSHGQGGDYEQYF. The chain is built from TRBV28 and TRBJ2-7; 8 nucleotides agree with TRBD1. In germline, CDR1 is MDHEN, CDR2 SYDVKM. The CDR3 contains 15 residues. With V trimmed by 5 bases and J by 3 bases, 9 bases remained unmatched.

The CDR3 DNA sequence: TGCGCCAGCAGCTTGGCCTTGGCCTTCTGGAGCCACTCTGGGGCCAACGTCCTGACTTTC. Its protein is CASSLALAFWSHSGANVLTF. The chain joins TRBV5-1 to TRBJ2-6; no clear D. The CDR3 loop spans 20 amino acids. From germline, CDR1 is SGHRS and CDR2 YFSETQ. The V gene lost 0 bases and the J gene lost 0 bases, with 19 bases spanning the gap.

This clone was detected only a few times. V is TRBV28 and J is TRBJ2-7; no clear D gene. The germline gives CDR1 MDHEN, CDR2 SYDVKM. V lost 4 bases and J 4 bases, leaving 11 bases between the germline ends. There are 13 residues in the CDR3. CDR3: CASSSDLRYEQYF. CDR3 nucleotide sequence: TGTGCCAGCAGTTCCGACCTGCGGTACGAGCAGTACTTC. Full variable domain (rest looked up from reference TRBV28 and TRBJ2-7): DVKVTQSSRYLVKRTGEKVFLECVQDMDHENMFWYRQDPGLGLRLIYFSYDVKMKEKGDIPEGYSVSREKKERFSLILESASTNQTSMYLCASSSDLRYEQYFGPGTRLTVT.

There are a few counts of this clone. CDR3 bases: TGTGCCAGCAGCCCAAGGACATCCAGAAGCCCTAACTATGGCTACACCTTC. This codes for CASSPRTSRSPNYGYTF. V usage is TRBV7-9 and J usage is TRBJ1-2; TRBD1 is a possible D gene (5 bases). V gave up 5 bases and J gave up 0 bases, with 19 bases separating them. This CDR3 has 17 amino acids. The germline CDR1 and CDR2 sequences are SEHNR and FQNEAQ (reference sequence).

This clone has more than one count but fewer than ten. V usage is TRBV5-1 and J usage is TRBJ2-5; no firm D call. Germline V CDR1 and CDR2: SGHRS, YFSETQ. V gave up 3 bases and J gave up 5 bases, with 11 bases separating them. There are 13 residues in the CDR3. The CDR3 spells CASSWAPPETQYF. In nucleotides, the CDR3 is TGCGCCAGCAGCTGGGCCCCCCCGGAGACCCAGTACTTC. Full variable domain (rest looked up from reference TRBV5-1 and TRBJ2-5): KAGVTQTPRYLIKTRGQQVTLSCSPISGHRSVSWYQQTPGQGLQFLFEYFSETQRNKGNFPGRFSGRQFSNSRSEMNVSTLELGDSALYLCASSWAPPETQYFGPGTRLLVL.

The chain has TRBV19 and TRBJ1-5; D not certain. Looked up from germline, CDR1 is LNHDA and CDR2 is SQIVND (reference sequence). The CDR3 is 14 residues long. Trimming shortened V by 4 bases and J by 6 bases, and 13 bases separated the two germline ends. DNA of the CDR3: TGTGCCAGTAGTAGTGGAGGATCGGGTCAGCCCCAGCATTTT. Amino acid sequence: CASSSGGSGQPQHF.

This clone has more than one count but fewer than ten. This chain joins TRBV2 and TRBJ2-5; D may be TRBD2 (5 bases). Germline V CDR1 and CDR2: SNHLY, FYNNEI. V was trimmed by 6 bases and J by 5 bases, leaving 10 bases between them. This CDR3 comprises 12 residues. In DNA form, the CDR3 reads TGTGCCAGCAGCGGGGATAAGGAGACCCAGTACTTC. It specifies CASSGDKETQYF. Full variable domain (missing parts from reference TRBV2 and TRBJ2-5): EPEVTQTPSHQVTQMGQEVILRCVPISNHLYFYWYRQILGQKVEFLVSFYNNEISEKSEIFDDQFSVERPDGSNFTLKIRSTKLEDSAMYFCASSGDKETQYFGPGTRLLVL.

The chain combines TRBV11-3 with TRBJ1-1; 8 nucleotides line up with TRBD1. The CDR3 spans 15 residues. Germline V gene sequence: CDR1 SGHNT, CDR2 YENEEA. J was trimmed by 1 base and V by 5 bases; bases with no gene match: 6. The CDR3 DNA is TGTGCCAGCAGCCTAGGACAGGGTGAGAACACTGAAGCTTTCTTT. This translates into CASSLGQGENTEAFF.

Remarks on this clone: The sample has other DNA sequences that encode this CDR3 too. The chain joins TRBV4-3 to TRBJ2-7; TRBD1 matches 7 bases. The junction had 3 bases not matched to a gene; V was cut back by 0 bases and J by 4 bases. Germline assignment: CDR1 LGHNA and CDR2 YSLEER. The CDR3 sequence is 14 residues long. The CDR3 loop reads CASSQEGRGYEQYF. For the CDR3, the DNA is TGCGCCAGCAGCCAAGAGGGCAGGGGGTACGAGCAGTACTTC.

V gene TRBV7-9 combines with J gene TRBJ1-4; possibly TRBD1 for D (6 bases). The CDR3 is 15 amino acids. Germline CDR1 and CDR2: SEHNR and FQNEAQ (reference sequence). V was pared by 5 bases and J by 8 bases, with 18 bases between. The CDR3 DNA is TGTGCCAGCAGCGATAGATTCATGGGACAAGAAAAACTGTTTTTT. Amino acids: CASSDRFMGQEKLFF.

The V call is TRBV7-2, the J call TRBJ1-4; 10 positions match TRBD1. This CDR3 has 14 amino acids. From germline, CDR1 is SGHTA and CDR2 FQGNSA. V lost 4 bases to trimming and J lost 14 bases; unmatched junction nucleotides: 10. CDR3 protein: CASSWDRGTVGLFF. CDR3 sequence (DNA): TGTGCCAGCAGCTGGGACAGGGGAACTGTCGGGCTGTTTTTT.

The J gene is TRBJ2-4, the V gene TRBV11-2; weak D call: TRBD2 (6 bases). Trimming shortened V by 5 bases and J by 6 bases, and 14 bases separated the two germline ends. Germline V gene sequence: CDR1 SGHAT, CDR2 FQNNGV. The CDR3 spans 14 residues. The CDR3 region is CASSLGTGGNIQYF. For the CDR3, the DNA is TGTGCCAGCAGCCTAGGGACCGGGGGAAACATTCAGTACTTC.

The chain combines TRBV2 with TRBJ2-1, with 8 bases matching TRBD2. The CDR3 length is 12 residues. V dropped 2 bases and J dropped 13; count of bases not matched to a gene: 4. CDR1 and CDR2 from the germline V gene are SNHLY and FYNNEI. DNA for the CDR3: TGTGCCAGCAGTGAAAATAGCGGGGAACAGTTCTTC. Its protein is CASSENSGEQFF.

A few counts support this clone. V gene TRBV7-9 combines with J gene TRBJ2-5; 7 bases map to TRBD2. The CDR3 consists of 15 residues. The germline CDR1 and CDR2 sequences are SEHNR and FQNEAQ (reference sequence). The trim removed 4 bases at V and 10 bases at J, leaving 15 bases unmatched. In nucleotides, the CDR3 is TGTGCCAGCAGCTCCCGGGTAAACTCCGGGGGGAACCAGTACTTC. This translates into CASSSRVNSGGNQYF.

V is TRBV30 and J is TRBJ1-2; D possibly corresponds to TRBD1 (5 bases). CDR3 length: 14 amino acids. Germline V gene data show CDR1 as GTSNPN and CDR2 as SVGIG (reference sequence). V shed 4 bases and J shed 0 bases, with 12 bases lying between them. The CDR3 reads CAWTGKETNYGYTF. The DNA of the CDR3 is TGTGCCTGGACAGGGAAGGAGACTAACTATGGCTACACCTTC.